The 20 T cell receptor beta chains presented below share a single source sample, sequenced in a study of identical twins. MiXCR, applied by TCRdb to the 5' RACE reads, yields one record per CDR3 protein. The sample shows about 920,000 distinct CDR3 sequences, around an eighth of them seen only once. A further study also used this sample, focusing on yellow fever vaccine responses in identical twins.

The sample was PBMCs. Receptors originate from a woman aged 18-29 years in good health.

The chain has TRBV28 and TRBJ1-3; 9 bases line up with TRBD1. CDR1 is MDHEN and CDR2 is SYDVKM in the germline V gene. The V and J ends lost 8 bases and 2 bases, in that order; junction bases with no gene match: 7. The CDR3 extends over 15 amino acids. Here the CDR3 DNA reads TGTGCCAGCGTGCGGGGACAGGGAACTGGAAACACCATATATTTT. Encoded protein: CASVRGQGTGNTIYF.

This clonotype came up a few times. The gene calls are TRBV12-3 or TRBV12-4 and TRBJ1-4; D perhaps matches TRBD1 (5 bases). The CDR3 is made up of 14 amino acids. The V and J ends lost 5 bases and 5 bases respectively, with 12 bases between them. The DNA for the CDR3 is TGTGCCAGCAGTACCGGGACGGGGAATGAAAAACTGTTTTTT. Translated, it gives CASSTGTGNEKLFF.

This chain links TRBV12-5 with TRBJ1-2; no firm D call. CDR1 LGHNT and CDR2 FRNRAP come from the germline V gene. V was clipped by 5 bases and J by 5 bases, with 15 bases between them. The CDR3 has 14 residues. The CDR3 DNA follows: TGTGCTAGTGGTCCGAATGTCCGGGGATATGGCTACACCTTC. It translates to CASGPNVRGYGYTF.

The table lists this clonotype with a few counts. J is TRBJ2-7 and V is TRBV5-1; the match to TRBD2 covers 7 bases. With 0 bases clipped from V and 5 bases from J, the junction kept 8 bases outside the gene matches. Germline CDR1 and CDR2: SGHRS and YFSETQ. CDR3 length: 15 residues. CDR3 region: CASSLESSGRHEQYF. The CDR3 DNA reads TGCGCCAGCAGCTTGGAGTCTAGCGGACGCCACGAGCAGTACTTC.

This chain connects TRBV20-1 to TRBJ2-1; TRBD2 might be the D (5 bases). Germline CDR1 is DFQATT and CDR2 is SNEGSKA (reference sequence). The V end was cut by 0 bases, the J end by 3 bases, with 15 bases between. This CDR3 is built from 16 residues. CDR3: CSARDQVGGFYNEQFF. For the CDR3, the DNA is TGCAGTGCTAGAGATCAAGTCGGCGGGTTCTACAATGAGCAGTTCTTC.

V is TRBV7-8 and J is TRBJ2-5; the D gene is possibly TRBD1 (5 bases). There are 14 residues in the CDR3. Trimming cost V 4 bases and J 5 bases, with 14 bases left between them. Germline V lookup: CDR1 SGHVS, CDR2 FQNEAQ. CDR3: CASSSDRFGETQYF. The CDR3 DNA reads TGTGCCAGCAGCTCCGACAGATTCGGGGAGACCCAGTACTTC.

This clonotype was detected only a few times. The gene calls are TRBV6-2 or TRBV6-3 and TRBJ2-1, with 12 bases that match TRBD2. CDR1 is MNHEY and CDR2 is SVGEGT in the germline V gene. Unmatched junction bases numbered 13, after V lost 6 bases and J lost 7 bases. CDR3 length: 17 amino acids. The CDR3 region has the DNA TGTGCCAGCAGCCTTTTAAAAGCAACTAGCGGGAGGAATGAGCAGTTCTTC. This codes for CASSLLKATSGRNEQFF.

The chain carries TRBV9 and TRBJ2-1; D possibly corresponds to TRBD1 (5 bases). This CDR3 has 14 amino acids. The V end lost 7 bases, the J end lost 4 bases, and 15 bases lay between the germline ends. The V gene's germline CDR1 is SGDLS and CDR2 YYNGEE. The CDR3 DNA reads as TGTGCCAGCCAAGGGGCCGTTACTTACAATGAGCAGTTCTTC. It encodes CASQGAVTYNEQFF. Full variable domain (rest looked up from reference TRBV9 and TRBJ2-1): DSGVTQTPKHLITATGQRVTLRCSPRSGDLSVYWYQQSLDQGLQFLIQYYNGEERAKGNILERFSAQQFPDLHSELNLSSLELGDSALYFCASQGAVTYNEQFFGPGTRLTVL.

This clonotype was detected only a few times. DNA for the CDR3: TGTGCCAGCTCACCAACCGACAGGAACACTGAAGCTTTCTTT. Encoded protein: CASSPTDRNTEAFF. The rearrangement joins TRBV18 to TRBJ1-1; D is perhaps TRBD1 (5 bases). CDR1 is KGHSH and CDR2 is LQKENI in the germline V gene. The V and J ends lost 2 bases and 1 base respectively, with 8 bases between them. The CDR3 is made up of 14 amino acids.

This clonotype came up a few times. V gene TRBV27 combines with J gene TRBJ2-1; tentatively, D is TRBD2 (5 bases). V was pared by 5 bases and J by 12 bases, with 17 bases between. Looked up from germline, CDR1 is MNHEY and CDR2 is SMNVEV (reference sequence). The CDR3 runs to 13 residues. This CDR3 is CASSPTSGVGQFF. The DNA for the CDR3 is TGTGCCAGCAGTCCAACCTCCGGGGTGGGGCAGTTCTTC.

The sample holds one count of this clonotype. The chain recombines TRBV6-4 with TRBJ2-2, with TRBD2 identical over 8 bases. J lost 4 bases, V lost 2 bases, and 3 bases had no gene match. Germline CDR1 and CDR2: MRHNA and SNTAGT. CDR3 length equals 15 residues. In DNA, the CDR3 is TGTGCCAGCAGTGACACCGGGGGGGGCACCGGGGAGCTGTTTTTT. Translating gives CASSDTGGGTGELFF.

This clonotype came up a few times. The J gene is TRBJ2-2, the V gene TRBV10-3, with D possibly being TRBD1 or TRBD2 (5 bases each). V was shortened by 3 bases and J by 1 base, with 21 bases between the two germline ends. The CDR3 has 19 amino acids. CDR1 and CDR2 from the germline V gene are ENHRY and SYGVKD. For the CDR3, the DNA is TGTGCCATCAGTGACTTTGGGGCAGCGGTGCGGAGGAACACCGGGGAGCTGTTTTTT. The encoded protein is CAISDFGAAVRRNTGELFF.

The gene calls are TRBV14 and TRBJ1-2; D is unresolved. The V end was cut by 4 bases, the J end by 8 bases, with 20 bases between. In germline, CDR1 is SGHDN, CDR2 FVKESK. The CDR3 has 15 residues. Here the CDR3 DNA reads TGTGCCAGCAGCCCCAGTCGGTCGGCGGTCGAAGGCTACACCTTC. It translates to CASSPSRSAVEGYTF. The variable domain in full, completed from reference TRBV14 and TRBJ1-2, reads EAGVTQFPSHSVIEKGQTVTLRCDPISGHDNLYWYRRVMGKEIKFLLHFVKESKQDESGMPNNRFLAERTGGTYSTLKVQPAELEDSGVYFCASSPSRSAVEGYTFGSGTRLTVV.

This clonotype has just a few counts. This chain connects TRBV2 to TRBJ1-1; the match to TRBD1 covers 9 bases. The J segment lost 4 bases and the V segment lost 6 bases, leaving 15 bases of the junction unmatched. This CDR3 contains 17 residues. CDR1 SNHLY and CDR2 FYNNEI come from the germline V gene. CDR3 in amino acids: CASRTDPGQGLVTEAFF. In DNA form, the CDR3 reads TGTGCCAGCAGGACAGACCCGGGACAGGGTTTAGTCACTGAAGCTTTCTTT.

The CDR3 DNA reads as TGTGCCAGCAGTTACTCAGGGACAGGGGGCCATGAAGCTTTCTTT. Residues: CASSYSGTGGHEAFF. V is TRBV6-5 and J is TRBJ1-1, with 12 bases fitting TRBD1. The V and J ends lost 0 bases and 7 bases, in that order; junction bases with no gene match: 3. The CDR3 is 15 residues long. The V gene's germline CDR1 is MNHEY and CDR2 SVGAGI.

The J gene is TRBJ1-2, the V gene TRBV6-2 or TRBV6-3; D is ambiguous. The CDR3 totals 12 residues. Germline V gene sequence: CDR1 MNHEY, CDR2 SVGEGT. V was shortened by 5 bases and J by 1 base, with 5 bases between the two germline ends. CDR3 DNA sequence: TGTGCCAGCAGTAAGGGTAACTATGGCTACACCTTC. Encoded protein: CASSKGNYGYTF.

This clonotype was seen at least ten times. The genes are TRBV24-1 and TRBJ1-2; no clear D gene. V was clipped by 4 bases and J by 2 bases, with 7 bases between them. Germline assignment: CDR1 KGHDR and CDR2 SFDVKD. The CDR3 runs 13 residues. CDR3 coding DNA: TGTGCCACCAGTGAAAGTTACAACTATGGCTACACCTTC. It translates to CATSESYNYGYTF.

This clonotype came up a few times. The J gene is TRBJ1-2, the V gene TRBV6-1, with TRBD1 as a possible D gene (6 bases). CDR3 length: 16 residues. The V gene's germline CDR1 is MNHNS and CDR2 SASEGT. The V end lost 6 bases, the J end lost 4 bases, and 21 bases lay between the germline ends. The CDR3 DNA is TGTGCCAGCAGCGCCGGAGGACACAGGGTGGGCTATGGCTACACCTTC. Translation gives CASSAGGHRVGYGYTF.

This clonotype has a handful of counts. V is TRBV24-1 and J is TRBJ2-5, with 8 bases aligning to TRBD1. The CDR3 has 16 amino acids. J lost 5 bases, V lost 2 bases, and 9 bases had no gene match. Germline CDR1 and CDR2: KGHDR and SFDVKD. The CDR3 loop is CATSDSRQGILETQYF. The DNA of the CDR3 is TGTGCCACCAGTGATTCCCGACAGGGGATTCTTGAGACCCAGTACTTC.

This clonotype has only a few counts. In DNA, the CDR3 is TGCGCCAGCAGCTTGGAGTCAGGGGGGTTCATTTCACCCCTCCACTTT. Its translation: CASSLESGGFISPLHF. V usage is TRBV5-1 and J usage is TRBJ1-6; 7 bases agree with TRBD1. The CDR3 has 16 residues. The V and J ends lost 0 bases and 9 bases, in that order; junction bases with no gene match: 9. Germline CDR1 reads SGHRS; CDR2 reads YFSETQ.